A selection of T cell receptor beta chains follows, all from one sample in a study of identical twins. TCRdb reprocessed the 5' RACE reads with MiXCR, giving one entry per CDR3 protein. The sample holds some 660,000 distinct CDR3 sequences, 8.5% to 9.5% seen once. The data also belong to a second study, concerning yellow fever vaccine responses in identical twins.

Sequencing was done on a sample of PBMCs. The origin of the receptors is a woman between 18 and 29 years old in good health. CDR3s include the opening cysteine and the closing phenylalanine or tryptophan. D genes are given only for firm matches. Size tells how often a clone was seen (once, few, many) or the class of an expanded clone, and some rows leave it out.

V	D	J	size	DNA	CDR3
TRBV7-2	.	TRBJ2-5	.	TGTGCCAGCAGCTGGGGAGTGATTCTGACCCAGTACTTC	CASSWGVILTQYF
TRBV15	TRBD1	TRBJ1-6	few	TGTGCCACCACTGTGGTAGACGGGACAGCTGATTCACCCCTCCACTTT	CATTVVDGTADSPLHF
TRBV14	TRBD1	TRBJ2-7	few	TGTGCCAGCAGCCGCAGACAGGGGCCACCCCTTAACTACGAGCAGTACTTC	CASSRRQGPPLNYEQYF
TRBV20-1	.	TRBJ2-3	.	TGCAGTGCTAGGCGGACAAAAGATACGCAGTATTTT	CSARRTKDTQYF
TRBV6-2/TRBV6-3	.	TRBJ2-1	many	TGTGCCAGCAGTTACTCGTCGGGATCCGGGAATGAGCAGTTCTTC	CASSYSSGSGNEQFF
TRBV23-1	TRBD1	TRBJ2-1	.	TGCGCCAGCAAGGGACAGGGGGAAACCTACAATGAGCAGTTCTTC	CASKGQGETYNEQFF
TRBV16	.	TRBJ1-3	few	TGTGCCAGCAGCGAGGGCCCTCTGACTGGAAACACCATATATTTT	CASSEGPLTGNTIYF
TRBV7-8	.	TRBJ2-1	few	TGTGCCAGCAGCTCCGGAGTGGGGGCCGTCTACAATGAGCAGTTCTTC	CASSSGVGAVYNEQFF
TRBV7-2	TRBD1	TRBJ1-2	many	TGTGCCAGCAGCCCGACTCGGGACAGGGTCAACTATGGCTACACCTTC	CASSPTRDRVNYGYTF
TRBV2	.	TRBJ2-7	few	TGTGCCAGCAGTAAACCCCCGGGGGGCGATTCTTACGAGCAGTACTTC	CASSKPPGGDSYEQYF
TRBV20-1	.	TRBJ2-7	few	TGCAGTGCTGTCAGGACAGATGATATCTCCTACGAGCAGTACTTC	CSAVRTDDISYEQYF
TRBV12-3/TRBV12-4	.	TRBJ2-2	many	TGTGCCAGCAGTCCAACCCCCGGGCGGGAGAACACCGGGGAGCTGTTTTTT	CASSPTPGRENTGELFF
TRBV5-1	TRBD2	TRBJ2-2	.	TGCGCCAGCTCAGGTGGGACTACGAACACCGGGGAGCTGTTTTTT	CASSGGTTNTGELFF
TRBV29-1	.	TRBJ2-7	.	TGCAGCGCCGTGGGGGACTGGAAGACAAGCTCCTACGAGCAGTACTTC	CSAVGDWKTSSYEQYF
TRBV7-6	TRBD2	TRBJ2-3	few	TGTGCCAGCAGCTTAAGGGGAATCTCGACTAGCGGGAGGGCCTCTGGATCGACAGATACGCAGTATTTT	CASSLRGISTSGRASGSTDTQYF
TRBV7-2	.	TRBJ2-7	many	TGTGCCAGCAGCTCCTTTGGATTGGGCTACGAGCAGTACTTC	CASSSFGLGYEQYF
TRBV20-1	.	TRBJ1-1	many	TGCAGTGCTAGACGCCCTACAGGGAACACTGAAGCTTTCTTT	CSARRPTGNTEAFF
TRBV20-1	TRBD1	TRBJ2-1	few	TGCAGTGCTAGAGATCTCGGGACAGGGCGCAATGAGCAGTTCTTC	CSARDLGTGRNEQFF
TRBV11-3	TRBD2	TRBJ2-3	few	TGTGCCAGCAGCTTAGGGACAGGGAGGCAAAGAACTAGCGGGAGTTCTCCAGGGGATACGCAGTATTTT	CASSLGTGRQRTSGSSPGDTQYF
TRBV3-1	.	TRBJ2-7	many	TGTGCCAGCAGCCAAGGGTACTACCCCTACGAGCAGTACTTC	CASSQGYYPYEQYF
TRBV10-3	.	TRBJ2-7	many	TGTGCCATCAGTGACAACACAGGGTACGAGCAGTACTTC	CAISDNTGYEQYF
TRBV7-2	.	TRBJ2-7	.	TGTGCCAGCAGCTCGACGAGGACAGTTTGGAACGAGCAGTACTTC	CASSSTRTVWNEQYF
TRBV20-1	.	TRBJ1-1	.	TGCAGTGCTAGAGGGCAGGGACAGAACACTGAAGCTTTCTTT	CSARGQGQNTEAFF
TRBV12-3/TRBV12-4	.	TRBJ2-5	.	TGTGCCAGCAGTTTCCTCATTCCCCCCTCGTCGGAGACCCAGTACTTC	CASSFLIPPSSETQYF
TRBV7-9	TRBD2	TRBJ2-3	few	TGTGCCAGCAGCTTATTTTCTAGCGGGGGGGCAAGAGATACGCAGTATTTT	CASSLFSSGGARDTQYF
TRBV2	.	TRBJ2-3	few	TGTGCCAGCAGCCATAGGACTGAACCACCTAGCACAGATACGCAGTATTTT	CASSHRTEPPSTDTQYF
TRBV6-1	TRBD2	TRBJ2-7	few	TGTGCCAGCAGCCATACTAGCGGATCCTACGAGCAGTACTTC	CASSHTSGSYEQYF
TRBV12-3/TRBV12-4	.	TRBJ1-5	few	TGTGCCAGCAGTTCCGCGGGAAATACGGATCAGCCCCAGCATTTT	CASSSAGNTDQPQHF
TRBV6-1	TRBD1	TRBJ2-4	few	TGTGCCAGCAGTGAAGCGCTAAGACAGGGGACCAAAAACATTCAGTACTTC	CASSEALRQGTKNIQYF
TRBV7-2	.	TRBJ2-7	many	TGTGCCAGCAGCTTAGCCCGTACCATTGGGCGGGAGCAGTACTTC	CASSLARTIGREQYF
TRBV4-2	TRBD1	TRBJ2-7	few	TGTGCCAGCGGGGGACAGGACGGTCCCTACGAGCAGTACTTC	CASGGQDGPYEQYF
TRBV10-3	.	TRBJ2-7	many	TGTGCCATCAGTGATCTCGGGACGACGAGCTCCTACGAGCAGTACTTC	CAISDLGTTSSYEQYF
TRBV6-1	.	TRBJ2-1	.	TGTGCCAGCAGCGCGGGACGGGGCTACAATGAGCAGTTCTTC	CASSAGRGYNEQFF
TRBV20-1	TRBD2	TRBJ2-1	few	TGCAGTGCCGCCTCAACTAGCGGGGACAGGGAGCAGTTCTTC	CSAASTSGDREQFF
TRBV4-2	TRBD2	TRBJ2-7	many	TGTGCCAGCAGCAGTTTTGGGACTAGCGGCTACGAGCAGTACTTC	CASSSFGTSGYEQYF
TRBV7-8	TRBD2	TRBJ2-4	many	TGTGCCAGCAGCTTACCCGGGGGGGTTCTAGCCAAAAACATTCAGTACTTC	CASSLPGGVLAKNIQYF
TRBV29-1	.	TRBJ2-3	many	TGCAGCGCGGAGGCTAGTGGGATCCCCGATACGCAGTATTTT	CSAEASGIPDTQYF
TRBV6-5	.	TRBJ2-3	few	TGTGCCAGCAGTTTCTACAGAACTAGCACAGATACGCAGTATTTT	CASSFYRTSTDTQYF
TRBV6-2/TRBV6-3	.	TRBJ2-5	.	TGTGCCAGCAGCGGGGAGGCCCAAGAGACCCAGTACTTC	CASSGEAQETQYF
TRBV5-5	TRBD1	TRBJ2-5	.	TGTGCCAGCAGCTCATACCCCGGACAGGGCCTACAAGAGACCCAGTACTTC	CASSSYPGQGLQETQYF
TRBV7-2	TRBD2	TRBJ2-1	.	TGTGCCAGCGGGCGGGGGTTTGACGTCAATGAGCAGTTCTTC	CASGRGFDVNEQFF
TRBV4-3	TRBD1	TRBJ2-1	.	TGCGCCAGCAGCCGGAAAGCACGACGGGACAGGGCCAACAATGAGCAGTTCTTC	CASSRKARRDRANNEQFF
TRBV7-2	TRBD2	TRBJ2-2	few	TGTGCCAGCAGCCCCCGACTAGCGGGAGCCGGGGTCGGGGAGCTGTTTTTT	CASSPRLAGAGVGELFF
TRBV3-1	.	TRBJ1-5	.	TGTGCCAGCAGCCAAGATCTGGGGCCCAATCAGCCCCAGCATTTT	CASSQDLGPNQPQHF
TRBV5-5	.	TRBJ2-7	.	TGTGCCAGCAGCTTGGGTACGCCGACTTTCTTCTCCTACGAGCAGTACTTC	CASSLGTPTFFSYEQYF
TRBV6-1	TRBD1	TRBJ2-2	many	TGTGCCAGCAGCGGGACAGGGGCGAACACCGGGGAGCTGTTTTTT	CASSGTGANTGELFF
TRBV6-6	.	TRBJ2-7	many	TGTGCCAGCAGTCGAACGGAAGCATCCGAGCAGTACTTC	CASSRTEASEQYF
TRBV20-1	TRBD2	TRBJ2-1	.	TGCAGTGCTAGACTAGCGGGGGGGGATTCGAATGAGCAGTTCTTC	CSARLAGGDSNEQFF
TRBV5-1	TRBD2	TRBJ2-7	.	TGCGCCAGCAGCGCCGGGACTAGCGTTGCCTACGAGCAGTACTTC	CASSAGTSVAYEQYF
TRBV12-5	.	TRBJ2-3	.	TGTGCTAGTGGTTCGGTGGGGGCAGATACGCAGTATTTT	CASGSVGADTQYF
TRBV11-1	.	TRBJ2-5	.	TGTGCCAGCAGCTTTGGAAAGACAGGGAGGCAAGAGACCCAGTACTTC	CASSFGKTGRQETQYF
TRBV20-1	.	TRBJ2-7	few	TGCAGTGCCCCAGCGAGTAGGGCAATATCCTACGAGCAGTACTTC	CSAPASRAISYEQYF
TRBV20-1	.	TRBJ2-6	.	TGCAGTGCTCCCCAGGGATCAGGGGCCAACGTCCTGACTTTC	CSAPQGSGANVLTF
TRBV5-1	.	TRBJ1-1	few	TGCGCCAGCAGCAGGACCGGGAGCGGGGGCACTGAAGCTTTCTTT	CASSRTGSGGTEAFF
TRBV9	TRBD2	TRBJ2-1	few	TGTGCCAGCAGCGCCTTTCCCGGGACTAGAACCTACAATGAGCAGTTCTTC	CASSAFPGTRTYNEQFF
TRBV6-2/TRBV6-3	.	TRBJ1-1	.	TGTGCCAGCAGCTTCCAGCGGGACAAGGAAACTGAAGCTTTCTTT	CASSFQRDKETEAFF
TRBV9	TRBD2	TRBJ2-3	.	TGTGCCAGCAGCGCCCCTAGCGGGAGGCGAATGACAGATACGCAGTATTTT	CASSAPSGRRMTDTQYF
TRBV5-6	.	TRBJ2-7	few	TGTGCCAGCAGCTTTATTTTCGCGGTTGGCGAGCAGTACTTC	CASSFIFAVGEQYF
TRBV12-3/TRBV12-4	.	TRBJ2-7	many	TGTGCCAGCAGTTCCCCCCTCCCCGGGACACCTTCTACCCCCCGCTACGAGCAGTACTTC	CASSSPLPGTPSTPRYEQYF
TRBV4-3	TRBD2	TRBJ2-1	few	TGCGCCAGCAGCCAAGACCTGACTTTCTCGGGAGGGCCCCATGAGCAGTTCTTC	CASSQDLTFSGGPHEQFF